Below, 16 T cell receptor beta chains from the same sample are listed, as sequenced in a study of regulatory T cells in long-lasting Graves disease listed by TCRdb under 2021. In light of the paper, this sample's time point label describes: persistent/refractory GD, antithyroid drugs over 5 years with positive TRAb. For both TCR sequencing and RNA sequencing, RNA was extracted from PBMCs in TRIzol. The method was multiplex PCR. The listed sequencing device is Illumina HiSeq 4000. CDR3 regions were amplified by Arm-PCR with iRepertoire HTBI primers to construct TCR beta libraries. TCRdb reworked the public reads: Q25 trimming with fastp, MiXCR clone assembly, productive beta chains retained. Duplicate CDR3 protein sequences are folded into a single record with the most common DNA and genes. The sample table holds roughly 700,000 distinct CDR3 sequences, of which 25% to 30% were seen once. Jointly, the top ten make up about two fifths of the sample.

The specimen comprised peripheral blood mononuclear cells (PBMCs), sampled when the disease was refractory, from a patient treated with antithyroid drugs. The receptors here all came from a female donor with Graves disease.

The chain links TRBV11-2 to TRBJ1-2, with 8 bases fitting TRBD1. The germline gives CDR1 SGHAT, CDR2 FQNNGV. Trimming took 4 bases from V and 1 from J; bases not matched to a gene: 8. CDR3 length: 16 residues. The CDR3 here is CASSSPRDRSNYGYTF. The CDR3 nucleotides are TGTGCCAGCAGCTCCCCCCGGGACAGGAGTAACTATGGCTACACCTTC.

This CDR3 is CASSRRAPDTGELFF. DNA of the CDR3: TGCGCCAGCAGCCGCCGGGCCCCCGACACCGGGGAGCTGTTTTTT. This sequence joins TRBV10-2 and TRBJ2-2; D remains ambiguous. Trimming took off 6 bases at V and 3 bases at J, with 14 bases between the two ends. CDR1 and CDR2 (germline): WSHSY, SAAADI. The CDR3 runs to 15 residues.

The V call is TRBV20-1, the J call TRBJ1-2; TRBD1 aligns across 9 bases. The V gene's germline CDR1 is DFQATT and CDR2 SNEGSKA (reference sequence). This CDR3 is built from 15 residues. V shed 1 base and J 4 bases; nucleotides not matched to a gene: 7. CDR3 sequence: CSARGRDREGYGYTF. The CDR3 DNA follows: TGCAGTGCTAGAGGCCGGGACAGGGAGGGCTATGGCTACACCTTC.

This clonotype was observed a handful of times. This chain joins TRBV3-1 and TRBJ1-1; D call uncertain. The CDR3 loop spans 14 amino acids. Germline assignment: CDR1 LGHDT and CDR2 YNNKEL (reference sequence). Trimming stripped 0 bases from V and 3 bases from J, with 8 bases between. CDR3 in DNA: TGTGCCAGCAGCCAAGAAGGCCGGGACACTGAAGCTTTCTTT. This codes for CASSQEGRDTEAFF.

The chain has TRBV3-1 and TRBJ1-2; D is ambiguous. In germline, CDR1 is LGHDT, CDR2 YNNKEL (reference sequence). Trimming shortened V by 0 bases and J by 0 bases, and 11 bases separated the two germline ends. The CDR3 runs 16 residues. The CDR3 region has the DNA TGTGCCAGCAGCCAAGATCTCGGCGCTTCTAACTATGGCTACACCTTC. This encodes CASSQDLGASNYGYTF. Complete variable domain (other parts from reference TRBV3-1 and TRBJ1-2): DTAVSQTPKYLVTQMGNDKSIKCEQNLGHDTMYWYKQDSKKFLKIMFSYNNKELIINETVPNRFSPKSPDKAHLNLHINSLELGDSAVYFCASSQDLGASNYGYTFGSGTRLTVV.

V gene TRBV3-1 combines with J gene TRBJ2-7; D uncertain. Trimming took 1 base from V and 5 from J, leaving 12 bases between them. CDR1 and CDR2 from the germline V gene are LGHDT and YNNKEL (reference sequence). The CDR3 is 14 amino acids. The CDR3 DNA reads TGTGCCAGCAGCCAAGGGAGTGGGTTGAACGAGCAGTACTTC. Translated, it gives CASSQGSGLNEQYF.

The chain is built from TRBV6-1 and TRBJ2-7; 7 bases match TRBD1. The V and J ends lost 6 bases and 2 bases, in that order; junction bases with no gene match: 4. Germline V lookup: CDR1 MNHNS, CDR2 SASEGT. This CDR3 contains 13 residues. This CDR3 is CASRRGTAYEQYF. CDR3 coding DNA: TGTGCCAGCAGGAGAGGGACAGCCTACGAGCAGTACTTC.

Only a few counts were recorded for this clonotype. This chain uses TRBV5-6 with TRBJ1-5, with D possibly TRBD1 on 6 matching bases. The germline V and J ends were trimmed by 5 bases and 7 bases, with 19 bases remaining between them. CDR3 length equals 15 residues. Germline V gene sequence: CDR1 SGHDT, CDR2 YYEEEE. For the CDR3, the DNA is TGTGCCAGCAGTAATACAGGGTATGGAGGCCAGCCCCAGCATTTT. Amino acids: CASSNTGYGGQPQHF.

The genes are TRBV12-3 or TRBV12-4 and TRBJ2-5, with TRBD2 identical over 13 bases. This CDR3 has 14 residues. The junction had 1 base not matched to a gene; V was cut back by 6 bases and J by 3 bases. The CDR3 is CASRLAGGEETQYF. The CDR3 DNA is TGTGCCAGCAGACTAGCGGGAGGGGAAGAGACCCAGTACTTC.

The table lists this clonotype with many counts. The CDR3 protein is CASSTTGTQNTEAFF. The CDR3 DNA sequence: TGTGCCAGCAGCACAACCGGGACACAGAACACTGAAGCTTTCTTT. This chain links TRBV6-1 with TRBJ1-1, with a tentative D call TRBD1 (6 bases). The germline CDR1 and CDR2 sequences are MNHNS and SASEGT. Trimming removed 6 bases at V and 1 base at J, with 15 bases between. CDR3 length equals 15 residues.

The chain links TRBV6-1 to TRBJ1-5; 8 bases are a match to TRBD1. The CDR3 sequence is 14 residues long. Germline CDR1 is MNHNS and CDR2 is SASEGT. Trimming cost V 6 bases and J 7 bases; bases outside gene matches: 8. The CDR3 protein is CASRGQGAVQPQHF. The CDR3 DNA follows: TGTGCCAGCAGGGGCCAGGGGGCCGTGCAGCCCCAGCATTTT.

As regards this clonotype: This may stem from a read error, because a much larger clone lies one nucleotide away. This chain uses TRBV11-2 with TRBJ1-1; possible D gene TRBD1, 6 bases. Germline V gene sequence: CDR1 SGHAT, CDR2 FQNNGV. The CDR3 contains 15 residues. CDR3 loop: CASSLEQDSYTGAFF. In DNA form, the CDR3 reads TGTGCCAGCAGCTTAGAACAGGACAGTTACACTGGAGCTTTCTTT.

Comments on this clonotype: A junction end diverges from the germline sequence, so it may reflect a read error. V usage is TRBV5-1 and J usage is TRBJ1-1; the match to TRBD1 covers 8 bases. The CDR3 runs 14 residues. Per germline, CDR1 SGHRS and CDR2 YFSETQ. CDR3 bases: TGCGCCAGCAGCTTGAGGACAGGGAACACTGAAGCTTCCTTT. It is translated as CASSLRTGNTEASF.

The table lists this clonotype with a few counts. Relative to the germline gene, one junction end is altered; a read error may explain this. This rearrangement joins TRBV20-1 to TRBJ2-1, with 10 bases identical to TRBD2. The germline CDR1 and CDR2 sequences are DFQATT and SNEGSKA (reference sequence). This CDR3 has 18 amino acids. DNA of the CDR3: TGCAGTGCCAGAGGGGGGGGGACTAGCGTTAGCTCCTACAATGAGCAGTTCTTC. It codes for CSARGGGTSVSSYNEQFF.

The rearrangement uses TRBV5-1 and TRBJ1-1; 7 positions match TRBD1. After removal of 3 bases from V and 5 bases from J, the junction contained 16 bases not matched to a gene. There are 17 residues in the CDR3. Germline V gene lookup returns CDR1 SGHRS and CDR2 YFSETQ. The CDR3 sequence is CASSSNALLAGGTEAFF. The CDR3 DNA follows: TGCGCCAGCAGCTCGAACGCCTTATTAGCAGGGGGAACTGAAGCTTTCTTT.

This clonotype was seen just once. Just one base apart from a much larger clone, this may be a read error. The rearrangement links TRBV6-1 to TRBJ1-1; D not resolved. This CDR3 spans 11 amino acids. Trimming shortened V by 7 bases and J by 2 bases, and 5 bases separated the two germline ends. CDR1 and CDR2 from the germline V gene are MNHNS and SASEGT. CDR3 coding DNA: TGTGCCAGCATCCAAAACACTGAAGCTTTCTTT. Protein sequence: CASIQNTEAFF.